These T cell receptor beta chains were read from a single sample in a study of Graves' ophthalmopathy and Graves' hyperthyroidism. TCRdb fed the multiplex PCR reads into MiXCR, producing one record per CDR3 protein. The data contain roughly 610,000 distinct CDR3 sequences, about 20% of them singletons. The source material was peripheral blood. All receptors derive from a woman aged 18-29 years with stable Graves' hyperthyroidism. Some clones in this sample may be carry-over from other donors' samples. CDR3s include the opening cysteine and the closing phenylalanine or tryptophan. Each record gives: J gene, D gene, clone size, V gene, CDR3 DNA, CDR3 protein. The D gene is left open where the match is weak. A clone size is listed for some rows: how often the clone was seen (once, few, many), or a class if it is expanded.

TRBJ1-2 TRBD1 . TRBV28 TGTGCCAGCAGTTTTGGGGACAGGGGGCCGAATGGCTACACCTTC CASSFGDRGPNGYTF
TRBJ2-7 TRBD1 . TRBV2 TGTGCCAGCACCCCCCGTTGGGACAGCCAGTACTTC CASTPRWDSQYF
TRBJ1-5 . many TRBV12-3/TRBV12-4 TGTGCCAGCAGTTTTTCCCAGGGGCCGTCGTGGAGCAATCAGCCCCAGCATTTT CASSFSQGPSWSNQPQHF
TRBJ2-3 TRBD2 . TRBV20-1 TGCAGTGCTAGTATACTAGCGGGTCACACAGATACGCAGTATTTT CSASILAGHTDTQYF
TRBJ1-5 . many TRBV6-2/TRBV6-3 TGTGCCAGCAGTTACCAACAGGGCGATCAGCCCCAGCATTTT CASSYQQGDQPQHF
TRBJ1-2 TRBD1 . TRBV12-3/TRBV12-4 TGTGCCAGCAGTTTTGGACAGGCTCATGGCTACACCTTC CASSFGQAHGYTF
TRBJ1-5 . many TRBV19 TGTGCCAGCTCGACTGGGTTCGGCAATCAGCCCCAGCATTTT CASSTGFGNQPQHF
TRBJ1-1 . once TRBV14 TGTGCCAGCAGCCCCCGACAGGTAGAGAACACTGAAGCTTTCTTT CASSPRQVENTEAFF
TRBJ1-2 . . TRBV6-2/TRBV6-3 TGTGCCAGCAGTTACGGGCCCGGTTCGGGCTATGGCTACACCTTC CASSYGPGSGYGYTF
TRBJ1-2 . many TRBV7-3 TGTGCCAGCAGCTTAAGGGGGTCCCGGGAAACGCTTAACTATGGCTACACCTTC CASSLRGSRETLNYGYTF
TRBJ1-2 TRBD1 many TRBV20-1 TGCAGTGCTAGTTTCGGACAGGGATTCTATGGCTACACCTTC CSASFGQGFYGYTF